One T cell receptor beta chain is described in this entry. Its target is unknown. Every one of the donors was a healthy Caucasian. This record belongs to a study of identical twins. V was trimmed by 1 base and J by 6 bases, leaving 14 bases between them. CDR1 is LGHDT, CDR2 YNNKEL, per germline (reference sequence). The CDR3 runs to 15 residues. Each cDNA held unique molecular identifiers, and template switching gave it a universal primer site. TCRdb reanalysed the 5' RACE reads using MiXCR and keeps one entry per CDR3 protein. The sample holds under 300,000 distinct CDR3 sequences, approximately 8.6% seen once. General study findings and limits: Models, which agreed with sharing between unrelated individuals, nonetheless underestimated the out-of-frame TCR alpha sharing seen in monozygotic twins. In zero-insertion analyses, partial confounding could arise from invariant MAIT and iNKT cells.

The sample was also reused in another study, on yellow fever vaccine responses in identical twins.

The receptor's source is a woman between 18 and 29 years old in good health. Sequencing was done on a sample of CD8+ T cells sorted from blood. The chain links TRBV3-1 to TRBJ2-3; D call uncertain. CDR3 bases: TGTGCCAGCAGCCAAGTGGGCTTTTCGAGCGATACGCAGTATTTT. Its protein is CASSQVGFSSDTQYF.